The rows below give T cell receptor beta chains drawn from one sample of a study of human T cells and chemical hapten exposure. In TCRdb, the RACE reads were re-called with MiXCR into one record per CDR3 protein. Of 80,000 to 95,000 distinct CDR3 sequences in the sample, more than 9.5% are singletons; the top ten hold about 2%. Sample: whole blood, taken in connection with sensitization to the hapten diphenylcyclopropenone (DPC). These receptors were collected from a middle-aged man with alopecia areata. Some clones in this sample may be carry-over from other donors' samples. Each CDR3 is given with its conserved first and last residue. D genes are given only for firm matches. For some rows the clone size is stated as once, few or many, or as a class when expanded; others skip it.

TRBD2	TRBV30	-	TRBJ2-1	11	TGTGCCTGGAGTACCGGGACTAGTGAGTTCTTC	CAWSTGTSEFF
-	TRBV5-1	few	TRBJ2-1	11	TGCGCCAGCAGCTTGCTCTCTGAGCAGTTCTTC	CASSLLSEQFF
-	TRBV6-5	many	TRBJ1-2	15	TGTGCCAGCACCCGGACTATATATTCGGACTATGGCTACACCTTC	CASTRTIYSDYGYTF
TRBD2	TRBV6-2/TRBV6-3	-	TRBJ2-5	16	TGTGCCAGCCGTACACTTCCCGGGACTAGGCAAGAGACCCAGTACTTC	CASRTLPGTRQETQYF
TRBD2	TRBV5-6	many	TRBJ2-3	16	TGTGCCAGCAGCCACAAGACTAGCGGTAGCACAGATACGCAGTATTTT	CASSHKTSGSTDTQYF
-	TRBV5-4	many	TRBJ1-6	15	TGTGCCAGCAGCTTGGACGGGAACGTCGATTCACCCCTCCACTTT	CASSLDGNVDSPLHF
-	TRBV29-1	-	TRBJ1-1	13	TGCAGCGTTGAAGGGACTGCGAACACTGAAGCTTTCTTT	CSVEGTANTEAFF
-	TRBV4-3	-	TRBJ1-6	15	TGCGCCAGCAGCCAAGATCAGGGTAACAATTCACCCCTCCACTTT	CASSQDQGNNSPLHF
-	TRBV30	few	TRBJ1-2	16	TGTGCCTGGAGTGTACCGGGCAGATCCGCTAACTATGGCTACACCTTC	CAWSVPGRSANYGYTF
TRBD2	TRBV2	-	TRBJ2-5	13	TGTGCCAGCAGGCGGGAGTTAATGGAGACCCAGTACTTC	CASRRELMETQYF
TRBD1	TRBV27	-	TRBJ2-7	15	TGTGCCAGCAGTTTAAAGGGACAGGCCGCCTACGAGCAGTACTTC	CASSLKGQAAYEQYF
TRBD2	TRBV29-1	many	TRBJ2-1	14	TGCAGCGTTGACCCTAGCGGGATGTACAATGAGCAGTTCTTC	CSVDPSGMYNEQFF
TRBD2	TRBV7-9	-	TRBJ2-3	19	TGTGCCAGCAGCTTAGTAACGGGCGGGAGTATCCTACGCACAGATACGCAGTATTTT	CASSLVTGGSILRTDTQYF
-	TRBV29-1	many	TRBJ2-6	14	TGCAGCGTTGAGGGTACTCCCGGGGCCAACGTCCTGACTTTC	CSVEGTPGANVLTF
TRBD2	TRBV28	-	TRBJ2-1	16	TGTGCCAGCAGTGGATCTAGCGGGAGGGGAAGGAATGAGCAGTTCTTC	CASSGSSGRGRNEQFF
-	TRBV12-3/TRBV12-4	-	TRBJ2-3	13	TGTGCCAGCAGTTTGGAGCAGGCAGATACGCAGTATTTT	CASSLEQADTQYF
TRBD1	TRBV20-1	few	TRBJ1-2	12	TGCAGTGCTGTGACAGGGGGTAATGGCTACACCTTC	CSAVTGGNGYTF
-	TRBV5-4	-	TRBJ2-5	14	TGTGCCAGCAGCAGCAGGGGTCCGCGAGAGACCCAGTACTTC	CASSSRGPRETQYF
TRBD1	TRBV5-1	-	TRBJ1-2	17	TGCGCCAGCAGCCGCGACACTCTTCCGGGACAGGGGTATGGCTACACCTTC	CASSRDTLPGQGYGYTF
-	TRBV4-2	-	TRBJ2-1	14	TGTGCCAGCAGCCAAGTAATGGTGGGGGTTGAGCAGTTCTTC	CASSQVMVGVEQFF
TRBD2	TRBV7-2	-	TRBJ2-7	16	TGTGCCAGCAGCTTAGACGGCGGGAGGGGGTTCTACGAGCAGTACTTC	CASSLDGGRGFYEQYF
-	TRBV18	-	TRBJ2-2	16	TGTGCCAGCTCTTCGGCGGCAGGGGTGAACACCGGGGAGCTGTTTTTT	CASSSAAGVNTGELFF
-	TRBV20-1	few	TRBJ2-3	14	TGCAGTGCTAGACGGACAGAAAGCACAGATACGCAGTATTTT	CSARRTESTDTQYF
-	TRBV6-2/TRBV6-3	-	TRBJ2-5	14	TGTGCCAGCAGCAACAACGGAAACCGAGAGACCCAGTACTTC	CASSNNGNRETQYF
-	TRBV29-1	few	TRBJ1-2	10	TGCAGCGACAAAGATAATGGCTACACCTTC	CSDKDNGYTF
TRBD2	TRBV11-3	many	TRBJ2-3	16	TGTGCCAGCAGCACGGGACTAGCGGGAGTCTCAGATACGCAGTATTTT	CASSTGLAGVSDTQYF
-	TRBV9	many	TRBJ1-3	15	TGTGCCAGCAGCGTAGCACGGAGCTCTGGAAACACCATATATTTT	CASSVARSSGNTIYF
TRBD2	TRBV2	few	TRBJ2-1	15	TGTGCCAGCAGTGAATCTAGCGGACCAAACAATGAGCAGTTCTTC	CASSESSGPNNEQFF
-	TRBV6-1	few	TRBJ2-3	15	TGTGCCAGCAGTGCACGGACAGTCCCCACAGATACGCAGTATTTT	CASSARTVPTDTQYF
-	TRBV27	-	TRBJ2-6	16	TGTGCCAGCAGCCCCCTCTATCGCTCTGGGGCCAACGTCCTGACTTTC	CASSPLYRSGANVLTF
TRBD1	TRBV6-5	-	TRBJ1-5	16	TGTGCCACCAGAGGGGGCGGGCTATATAGCAATCAGCCCCAGCATTTT	CATRGGGLYSNQPQHF
-	TRBV4-1	many	TRBJ2-7	17	TGCGCCAGCAGCCAACCAGTCCGTAACAGAACCTCCTACGAGCAGTACTTC	CASSQPVRNRTSYEQYF
TRBD2	TRBV6-5	few	TRBJ2-1	17	TGTGCCAGCAGTTACTCGCTAGCGGGAGGGCCTTGGAATGAGCAGTTCTTC	CASSYSLAGGPWNEQFF
-	TRBV30	many	TRBJ1-1	14	TGTGCCTGGAGTGGGGCAGGGATGAACACTGAAGCTTTCTTT	CAWSGAGMNTEAFF
-	TRBV19	few	TRBJ1-1	15	TGTGCCAGTAGCCCATGGGCCCTGATGAACACTGAAGCTTTCTTT	CASSPWALMNTEAFF
TRBD1	TRBV7-6	-	TRBJ2-3	18	TGTGCCAGCAGCTTCGTTAGCACAGGGGGCGCATTTGGAGATACGCAGTATTTT	CASSFVSTGGAFGDTQYF
-	TRBV29-1	-	TRBJ2-3	11	TGCAGCGTTGAAGGGGCAGATACGCAGTATTTT	CSVEGADTQYF
TRBD1	TRBV20-1	many	TRBJ1-5	13	TGCAGTGCTACAATACAGGGGAATCAGCCCCAGCATTTT	CSATIQGNQPQHF
TRBD1	TRBV12-3/TRBV12-4	many	TRBJ1-5	14	TGTGCCAGCAGGACGGGACAGGGGGATCAGCCCCAGCATTTT	CASRTGQGDQPQHF
-	TRBV5-1	few	TRBJ2-1	15	TGCGCCAGCAGCTTGGAGGGGAGGCCCACCGATGAGCAGTTCTTC	CASSLEGRPTDEQFF
TRBD1	TRBV28	-	TRBJ2-7	13	TGTGCCAGCAGGACCGGGACAGTCTACGAGCAGTACTTC	CASRTGTVYEQYF
-	TRBV6-1	few	TRBJ1-5	16	TGTGCCAGCAGTTTCGCCGGGGACTTTAGCAATCAGCCCCAGCATTTT	CASSFAGDFSNQPQHF
-	TRBV19	-	TRBJ2-1	18	TGTGCCAGTAGTATAGGAGCCTTCGGAGGGGGCTCCTACAATGAGCAGTTCTTC	CASSIGAFGGGSYNEQFF
TRBD2	TRBV5-5	many	TRBJ2-3	16	TGTGCCAGCAGCACCGGGACTAGCGGGAGCACAGATACGCAGTATTTT	CASSTGTSGSTDTQYF
TRBD2	TRBV20-1	-	TRBJ2-5	17	TGCAGTGCTAGAGATCTGGGTAGCGGGGTAGTGGGAGAGACCCAGTACTTC	CSARDLGSGVVGETQYF
-	TRBV5-1	few	TRBJ1-3	16	TGCGCCAGCAGCCTCCAGGGGCAGGGGAATGGAAACACCATATATTTT	CASSLQGQGNGNTIYF
TRBD2	TRBV6-2/TRBV6-3	once	TRBJ2-3	16	TGTGCCAGCAGCCTTACAGCGGGAGCTAGCACAGATACGCAGTATTTT	CASSLTAGASTDTQYF
-	TRBV18	-	TRBJ2-2	16	TGTGCCAGCTCACCGATTTTAGACGCGAACACCGGGGAGCTGTTTTTT	CASSPILDANTGELFF
-	TRBV4-3	many	TRBJ2-1	15	TGCGCCAGCAGCCAAGATGCCTCGGTTAACAATGAGCAGTTCTTC	CASSQDASVNNEQFF
-	TRBV7-9	few	TRBJ1-1	12	TGTGCCAGCAGTCACAGATTTCCTGAAGCTTTCTTT	CASSHRFPEAFF
-	TRBV6-1	few	TRBJ2-3	14	TGTGCCAGCAGTGCTAGCCCACTCACAGATACGCAGTATTTT	CASSASPLTDTQYF
-	TRBV6-5	-	TRBJ1-4	14	TGTGCCAGCAGTCCGACAGCTACTAATGAAAAACTGTTTTTT	CASSPTATNEKLFF
TRBD2	TRBV7-2	-	TRBJ2-3	15	TGTGCCAGCAGCTCAGCGGGAGTTAGCACAGATACGCAGTATTTT	CASSSAGVSTDTQYF
-	TRBV3-1	-	TRBJ2-1	16	TGTGCCAGCAGCCAAGTCGGGGGCCGACTAGCCCCTCGGCAGTTCTTC	CASSQVGGRLAPRQFF
-	TRBV6-1	few	TRBJ1-5	15	TGTGCCAGCAGTGAAGCGCAAAGCCACAATCAGCCCCAGCATTTT	CASSEAQSHNQPQHF
-	TRBV5-6	many	TRBJ2-1	12	TGTGCCAGCAGCTTGTGGGGAAATGAGCAGTTCTTC	CASSLWGNEQFF
-	TRBV5-4	-	TRBJ1-2	14	TGTGCCAGCAGCTCAGCGGGCCCTAACTATGGCTACACCTTC	CASSSAGPNYGYTF
-	TRBV20-1	many	TRBJ2-2	13	TGCAGTGCTAGTCTCGTCCCGGGGAGGGAGCTGTTTTTT	CSASLVPGRELFF
-	TRBV4-2	many	TRBJ1-2	15	TGTGCCAGCAGCCAAGCCAAGGACAAGGGCCTAGGCTACACCTTC	CASSQAKDKGLGYTF
-	TRBV18	-	TRBJ1-1	14	TGTGCCAGCTCACGAGGGATGGGGAACACTGAAGCTTTCTTT	CASSRGMGNTEAFF